This TCR beta chain was obtained from a study of blood T cell repertoires in COVID-19. Study in general: Donors in the United States, Italy and Spain gave samples during acute or convalescent COVID-19. PBMCs, B-cell-depleted T cells, or T cells provided the cDNA or gDNA that made up the material.

Per the original data handling: Using reference gene primer amplification, nucleated cell counts were estimated. Produced via immunoSEQ multiplex PCR; TCRdb's table is partial and in-frame only. V and J calls and clone size are copied from that table; D and trimming were computed from the DNA. The sample carries under 350,000 clones, 80% to 90% recorded once. With 4 bases clipped from V and 9 bases from J, the junction kept 8 bases outside the gene matches. The CDR3 length is 15 residues. The germline V gene has CDR1 SGHDN and CDR2 FVKESK. V gene TRBV14 combines with J gene TRBJ2-1; 11 bases match TRBD2. The receptor's source is a man aged 40-49 years with acute or convalescent COVID-19. The sequencing sample was made of peripheral blood. Here the CDR3 reads CASSPVAGGLVEQFF. For the CDR3, the DNA is TGTGCCAGCAGCCCCGTAGCGGGGGGGCTTGTTGAGCAGTTCTTC.